This T cell receptor beta chain was recovered during a study of regulatory and conventional T cells in RAG deficiency. Libraries were prepared by immunoSEQ multiplex PCR; TCRdb keeps only in-frame clonotypes and omits some of them. The sample lists some 9,000 clones, about 84% seen once, with 34% in the top ten. Overall study findings and caveats: Treg unique TCR beta sequences were about 91-fold fewer in Omenn syndrome and CID/AS patients than controls.

Losses at the gene ends were 4 bases for V and 1 base for J; bases not matched to a gene: 3. This CDR3 has 16 residues. This clone showed up just a few times. Its matching antigen is unknown. These same data were also listed under a study on regulatory T cells. That study adds: The primer mix had 52 TRBV and 13 TRBJ primers.

This TCR came from a human donor in good health. This sequence joins TRBV23-1 and TRBJ2-2, with TRBD1 identical over 10 bases. TRBV23-1 is placed among ORFs of uncertain function. The sequenced sample consisted of CD8+ T cells sorted from blood. The CDR3 sequence is CASSRRTGGNTGELFF. The CDR3, as DNA: TGCGCCAGCAGTCGCCGGACAGGGGGGAACACCGGGGAGCTGTTTTTT.